This T cell receptor beta chain was sequenced in a study of blood T cell repertoires in COVID-19. Study overall: From T cells, B-cell-depleted T cells, or PBMCs came the material, which was cDNA or gDNA.

Using immunoSEQ multiplex PCR, the repertoire was profiled, and TCRdb retains in-frame clones only, with some absent. The sample has some 170,000 clones, less than 90% seen once. The germline V gene has CDR1 DFQATT and CDR2 SNEGSKA (reference sequence). The CDR3 covers 11 residues. V was trimmed by 5 bases and J by 11 bases, leaving 16 bases between them. The study drew participants aged 18 to 89 years from some 23 US areas. Cohort placement rested on clinical history that participants reported themselves. The sequence came from a human donor with acute COVID-19. The donor label of this sample is uncertain. V and J are TRBV20-1 and TRBJ2-7; the D gene is possibly TRBD1 (7 bases). The sequenced sample was PBMCs or T cells enriched from blood (not recorded which). The CDR3 protein is CSALRGADKYF. DNA for the CDR3: TGCAGTGCTCTCAGGGGGGCCGACAAGTACTTC.